These T cell receptor beta chains were read from a single sample in a study of T-cell memory formation after mild COVID-19. TCRdb recomputed calls from the 5' RACE reads with MiXCR, one row per CDR3 protein. The sample shows around 180,000 distinct CDR3 sequences, more than 15% of them seen only once. Material: PBMCs or a T cell subset sorted from them (not recorded which). These receptors came from an adult woman who had mild COVID-19 (a few samples of this study predate the infection). Cell type and time point are not known. Each CDR3 is given with its conserved first and last residue. A D gene is named only where the DNA matches it firmly. Clone size is stated in some rows and not others, as once, few, many or a class when expanded.

d_gene: -; v_gene: TRBV19; abundance: -; j_gene: TRBJ2-5; CDR3nt: TGTGCCAGTAGTCCTGGACAGTCGAGGTACCAAGAGACCCAGTACTTC; CDR3aa: CASSPGQSRYQETQYF
d_gene: TRBD1; v_gene: TRBV11-2; abundance: -; j_gene: TRBJ1-1; CDR3nt: TGTGCCAGCAGCTCTCGGACAGGGCAGGGGGCCACTGAAGCTTTCTTT; CDR3aa: CASSSRTGQGATEAFF
d_gene: -; v_gene: TRBV5-1; abundance: -; j_gene: TRBJ2-3; CDR3nt: TGCGCCAGCAGCTTGGGAGTGGCCCGCACAGATACGCAGTATTTT; CDR3aa: CASSLGVARTDTQYF
d_gene: TRBD1; v_gene: TRBV11-2; abundance: few; j_gene: TRBJ2-7; CDR3nt: TGTGCCAGCAGCATTCGGGACAGTCAGTACTTC; CDR3aa: CASSIRDSQYF
d_gene: -; v_gene: TRBV4-1; abundance: few; j_gene: TRBJ1-6; CDR3nt: TGCGCCAGCAGCCAAGTTCCCCGGGGTAGCTCACCCCTCCACTTT; CDR3aa: CASSQVPRGSSPLHF
d_gene: TRBD1; v_gene: TRBV20-1; abundance: many; j_gene: TRBJ2-5; CDR3nt: TGCAGTGCTAGAAGGCCCGACAGGGTGGCGGAGACCCAGTACTTC; CDR3aa: CSARRPDRVAETQYF
d_gene: -; v_gene: TRBV7-3; abundance: -; j_gene: TRBJ1-3; CDR3nt: TGTGCCAGCAGCAGAGGCCAGGTACGCTCTGGAAACACCATATATTTT; CDR3aa: CASSRGQVRSGNTIYF
d_gene: -; v_gene: TRBV5-1; abundance: -; j_gene: TRBJ2-1; CDR3nt: TGCGCCAGCAGCCTCGTAGCGGCCACGAGCTCCTACAATGAGCAGTTCTTC; CDR3aa: CASSLVAATSSYNEQFF
d_gene: -; v_gene: TRBV20-1; abundance: -; j_gene: TRBJ1-2; CDR3nt: TGCAGTGCTAGTCCTTCATCGGTGGGCTACACCTTC; CDR3aa: CSASPSSVGYTF
d_gene: TRBD1; v_gene: TRBV5-1; abundance: -; j_gene: TRBJ1-1; CDR3nt: TGCGCCAGCAGCTTGTCGGGACAGGGGAACACTGAAGCTTTCTTT; CDR3aa: CASSLSGQGNTEAFF
d_gene: TRBD1; v_gene: TRBV6-5; abundance: -; j_gene: TRBJ1-6; CDR3nt: TGTGCCAGCAGGTCTCCCAGGACAGGGGGAATGGTCGGTTCACCCCTCCACTTT; CDR3aa: CASRSPRTGGMVGSPLHF
d_gene: TRBD1; v_gene: TRBV9; abundance: few; j_gene: TRBJ1-2; CDR3nt: TGTGCCAGCAGCGTAGGGACAGGTTTATCTTATGGCTACACCTTC; CDR3aa: CASSVGTGLSYGYTF
d_gene: TRBD1; v_gene: TRBV7-2; abundance: -; j_gene: TRBJ2-7; CDR3nt: TGTGCCAGCAGCTTCACGGGACAGGTCTCCTACGAGCAGTACTTC; CDR3aa: CASSFTGQVSYEQYF
d_gene: -; v_gene: TRBV5-1; abundance: few; j_gene: TRBJ2-1; CDR3nt: TGCGCCAGCAGCGTTATTGGGATACTTAGCTCCTACAATGAGCAGTTCTTC; CDR3aa: CASSVIGILSSYNEQFF
d_gene: -; v_gene: TRBV7-2; abundance: few; j_gene: TRBJ2-5; CDR3nt: TGTGCCAGCAGCGACCTCCAGACCCAGTACTTC; CDR3aa: CASSDLQTQYF
d_gene: -; v_gene: TRBV12-3/TRBV12-4; abundance: -; j_gene: TRBJ2-4; CDR3nt: TGTGCCAGCAGTTTTTCTGTGGCGGTAGCCAAAAACATTCAGTACTTC; CDR3aa: CASSFSVAVAKNIQYF
d_gene: TRBD1; v_gene: TRBV6-1; abundance: -; j_gene: TRBJ2-5; CDR3nt: TGTGCCAGCAGTGAAGCGACAGGGGGCCAAGAGACCCAGTACTTC; CDR3aa: CASSEATGGQETQYF
d_gene: TRBD1; v_gene: TRBV10-3; abundance: -; j_gene: TRBJ1-1; CDR3nt: TGTGCCATCAGTGGGGACAGTATGAACACTGAAGCTTTCTTT; CDR3aa: CAISGDSMNTEAFF
d_gene: TRBD1; v_gene: TRBV20-1; abundance: few; j_gene: TRBJ2-1; CDR3nt: TGCAGTGCTAGACGAGGGACAGGGAACAATGAGCAGTTCTTC; CDR3aa: CSARRGTGNNEQFF
d_gene: -; v_gene: TRBV20-1; abundance: many; j_gene: TRBJ1-5; CDR3nt: TGCAGTGCTAGACCAAGGTTTGAGCCCCAGCATTTT; CDR3aa: CSARPRFEPQHF
d_gene: -; v_gene: TRBV18; abundance: few; j_gene: TRBJ2-5; CDR3nt: TGTGCCAGCTCACCTTCAAAGACCCAGTACTTC; CDR3aa: CASSPSKTQYF
d_gene: -; v_gene: TRBV3-1; abundance: -; j_gene: TRBJ2-5; CDR3nt: TGTGCCAGCAACCTCCGGGACGCAGGGGAGACCCAGTACTTC; CDR3aa: CASNLRDAGETQYF
d_gene: -; v_gene: TRBV12-3/TRBV12-4; abundance: -; j_gene: TRBJ2-5; CDR3nt: TGTGCCAGCAGTGGGGGGGCCCAAGAGACCCAGTACTTC; CDR3aa: CASSGGAQETQYF
d_gene: TRBD1; v_gene: TRBV2; abundance: -; j_gene: TRBJ1-6; CDR3nt: TGTGCCAGCAGACAGGGGGCAAGGAATTCACCCCTCCACTTT; CDR3aa: CASRQGARNSPLHF
d_gene: -; v_gene: TRBV27; abundance: -; j_gene: TRBJ2-1; CDR3nt: TGTGCCAGCAGTTTATCGATGGTGGTTAGGTCTTCAAACAATGAGCAGTTCTTC; CDR3aa: CASSLSMVVRSSNNEQFF
d_gene: TRBD2; v_gene: TRBV5-1; abundance: -; j_gene: TRBJ2-1; CDR3nt: TGCGCCAGCACCCCAGGACTAGCGGGGGGCCTTTCCTACAATGAGCAGTTCTTC; CDR3aa: CASTPGLAGGLSYNEQFF
d_gene: -; v_gene: TRBV7-2; abundance: -; j_gene: TRBJ2-1; CDR3nt: TGTGCCAGCAGCAACCGCGGGGCCAGCTCCTACAATGAGCAGTTCTTC; CDR3aa: CASSNRGASSYNEQFF
d_gene: TRBD1; v_gene: TRBV4-1; abundance: -; j_gene: TRBJ2-2; CDR3nt: TGCGCCAGCAGCCGTCAAGGGACAGGGGGAACCGGGGAGCTGTTTTTT; CDR3aa: CASSRQGTGGTGELFF
d_gene: -; v_gene: TRBV9; abundance: many; j_gene: TRBJ2-5; CDR3nt: TGTGCCAGCAGCGTCGGCACTTTAGGGGAGACCCAGTACTTC; CDR3aa: CASSVGTLGETQYF
d_gene: -; v_gene: TRBV5-1; abundance: -; j_gene: TRBJ2-5; CDR3nt: TGCGCCAGCAGCTTGGACGGGGCCCCCCGTGAGACCCAGTACTTC; CDR3aa: CASSLDGAPRETQYF
d_gene: TRBD2; v_gene: TRBV20-1; abundance: few; j_gene: TRBJ2-1; CDR3nt: TGCAGTGCTATTAATGGCGGGAGGGCCAGAAGGTACAATGAGCAGTTCTTC; CDR3aa: CSAINGGRARRYNEQFF
d_gene: TRBD1; v_gene: TRBV3-1; abundance: -; j_gene: TRBJ1-2; CDR3nt: TGTGCCAGCAGCCTATCCTCCGGGACAGGATATGGCTACACCTTC; CDR3aa: CASSLSSGTGYGYTF
d_gene: TRBD1; v_gene: TRBV5-4; abundance: few; j_gene: TRBJ2-5; CDR3nt: TGTGCCAGCAGCCCGTTCGACAGGGGGCAAGAGACCCAGTACTTC; CDR3aa: CASSPFDRGQETQYF
d_gene: TRBD2; v_gene: TRBV7-2; abundance: once; j_gene: TRBJ2-1; CDR3nt: TGTGCCAGCAGCTCCGGACGAGCGGGAGGAAGAGAGCAGTTCTTC; CDR3aa: CASSSGRAGGREQFF
d_gene: TRBD1; v_gene: TRBV12-3/TRBV12-4; abundance: -; j_gene: TRBJ2-2; CDR3nt: TGTGCCAGCAGTCCAAATCAGGGACAGGGGTCGAACACCGGGGAGCTGTTTTTT; CDR3aa: CASSPNQGQGSNTGELFF
d_gene: TRBD1; v_gene: TRBV7-9; abundance: few; j_gene: TRBJ2-3; CDR3nt: TGTGCCAGCAGGACAGGGATGACAGATACGCAGTATTTT; CDR3aa: CASRTGMTDTQYF
d_gene: -; v_gene: TRBV24-1; abundance: -; j_gene: TRBJ2-5; CDR3nt: TGTGCCACCAGTGATTCCTACCAAGAGACCCAGTACTTC; CDR3aa: CATSDSYQETQYF
d_gene: TRBD2; v_gene: TRBV27; abundance: -; j_gene: TRBJ2-7; CDR3nt: TGTGCCAGCATCCCGCGGGGACTAGCGGGAGTCTACGAGCAGTACTTC; CDR3aa: CASIPRGLAGVYEQYF
d_gene: -; v_gene: TRBV20-1; abundance: -; j_gene: TRBJ1-2; CDR3nt: TGCAGTGCTAGGTCGGGGTCCTATGGCTACACCTTC; CDR3aa: CSARSGSYGYTF
d_gene: -; v_gene: TRBV15; abundance: once; j_gene: TRBJ2-7; CDR3nt: TGTGCCACCAGCACCTTAGTGGGCGGGGATGAGCAGTACTTC; CDR3aa: CATSTLVGGDEQYF
d_gene: TRBD2; v_gene: TRBV12-3/TRBV12-4; abundance: few; j_gene: TRBJ2-1; CDR3nt: TGTGCCAGCAGTTTCGGTTCGACGGGAGGGCACAATGAGCAGTTCTTC; CDR3aa: CASSFGSTGGHNEQFF
d_gene: -; v_gene: TRBV6-5; abundance: few; j_gene: TRBJ2-7; CDR3nt: TGTGCCAGCAGCCGTGGGAGCTCCTACGAGCAGTACTTC; CDR3aa: CASSRGSSYEQYF
d_gene: -; v_gene: TRBV2; abundance: few; j_gene: TRBJ1-1; CDR3nt: TGTGCCAGCAGGGGAAGAATGAACACTGAAGCTTTCTTT; CDR3aa: CASRGRMNTEAFF